Included here is one TCR beta chain sequence, with context. Its antigen is as yet unknown. This entry is derived from a study of early stage breast cancer tumors. The CDR3 spans 19 residues. Unmatched junction bases numbered 11, after V lost 3 bases and J lost 1 base. Germline V gene sequence: CDR1 LNHDA, CDR2 SQIVND (reference sequence). Study conclusions and caveats: Compared with adjacent normal breast, tumors showed approximately 2.5-fold denser, more clonal T cells. Most shared enriched TCRB sequences were commonly generated ones. Chain pairing and CD4, CD8 or FOXP3 expression were not captured.

Assay: immunoSEQ multiplex PCR; the TCRdb copy retains only in-frame clones and omits some. The sample comprises more than 55,000 clones, more than 70% of which are singletons, and approximately 4.5% rests with the top ten. The sequenced sample was blood. V usage is TRBV19 and J usage is TRBJ1-5, with TRBD1 identical over 11 bases. The source is a person aged 35 to 50 with breast cancer. The CDR3, as DNA: TGTGCCAGTAGTATCTATACCGGGACAGGGGGAATAAGCAATCAGCCCCAGCATTTT. This codes for CASSIYTGTGGISNQPQHF.